The entry that follows covers one T cell receptor (beta chain) sequence. The antigen is undetermined. Here immunoSEQ multiplex PCR was the method, and the copy in TCRdb shows in-frame clones only, minus some. This table holds about 88,000 clones, roughly 93% found once. These data belong to a study of graft-versus-host responses after intestinal transplantation. Study details: Recipients were given multivisceral, liver-intestinal, or isolated intestinal transplants. All of the recipients had induction that used anti-thymocyte globulin, then tacrolimus and steroids for about 3 years.

Notes on the study in general: Detection of GvH clones occurred in recipient marrow, and some had their first appearance in ileum or blood.

The receptor comes from a human donor who was the organ donor for an intestinal transplant. Sequenced here: unstimulated CD4+ T cells sorted from spleen or lymph node cells, sampled before transplant.

This CDR3 is CASSIAAGGSNQPQHF. For the CDR3, the DNA is TGTGCCAGTAGTATAGCGGCAGGCGGAAGCAATCAGCCCCAGCATTTT. J is TRBJ1-5 and V is TRBV19; D remains unclear. Germline CDR1 and CDR2: LNHDA and SQIVND (reference sequence). The CDR3 length is 16 residues. The ends were cut back, 1 base at V and 1 base at J, with 11 bases in the middle.